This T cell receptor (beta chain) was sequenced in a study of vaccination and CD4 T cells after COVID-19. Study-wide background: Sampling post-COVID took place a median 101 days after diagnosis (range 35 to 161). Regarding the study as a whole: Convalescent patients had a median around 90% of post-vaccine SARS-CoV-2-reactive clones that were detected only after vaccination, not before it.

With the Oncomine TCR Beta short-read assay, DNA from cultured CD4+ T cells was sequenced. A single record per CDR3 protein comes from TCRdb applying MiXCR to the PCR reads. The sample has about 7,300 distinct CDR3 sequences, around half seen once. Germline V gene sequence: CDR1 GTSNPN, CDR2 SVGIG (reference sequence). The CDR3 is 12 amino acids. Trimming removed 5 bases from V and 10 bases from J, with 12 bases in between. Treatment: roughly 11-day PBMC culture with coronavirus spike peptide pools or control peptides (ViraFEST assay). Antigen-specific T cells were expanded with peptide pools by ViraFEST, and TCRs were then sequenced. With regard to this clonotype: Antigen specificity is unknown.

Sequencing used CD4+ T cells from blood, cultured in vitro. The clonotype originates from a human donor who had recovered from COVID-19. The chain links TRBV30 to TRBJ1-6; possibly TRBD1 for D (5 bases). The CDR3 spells CAWSPGRSPLHF. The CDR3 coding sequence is TGTGCCTGGTCACCGGGGCGCTCACCCCTCCACTTT.